This TCR beta chain was observed in a study of blood T cell repertoires in COVID-19. Profiled with immunoSEQ multiplex PCR; TCRdb holds only in-frame clones, not every one. The sample holds over 70,000 clones, approximately 89% seen once. The length of the CDR3 is 13 residues. Germline V gives CDR1 MNHEY, CDR2 SVGAGI. The V and J ends lost 6 bases and 8 bases respectively, with 14 bases between them. Sequencing was performed on peripheral blood. V and J are TRBV6-5 and TRBJ1-5; perhaps TRBD1 as D (6 bases). The clonotype originates from a middle-aged man with COVID-19, enrolled during active disease. CDR3 residues: CASRRGGLEPQHF. Written as DNA, the CDR3 is TGTGCCAGCAGGAGGGGGGGGTTGGAGCCCCAGCATTTT.